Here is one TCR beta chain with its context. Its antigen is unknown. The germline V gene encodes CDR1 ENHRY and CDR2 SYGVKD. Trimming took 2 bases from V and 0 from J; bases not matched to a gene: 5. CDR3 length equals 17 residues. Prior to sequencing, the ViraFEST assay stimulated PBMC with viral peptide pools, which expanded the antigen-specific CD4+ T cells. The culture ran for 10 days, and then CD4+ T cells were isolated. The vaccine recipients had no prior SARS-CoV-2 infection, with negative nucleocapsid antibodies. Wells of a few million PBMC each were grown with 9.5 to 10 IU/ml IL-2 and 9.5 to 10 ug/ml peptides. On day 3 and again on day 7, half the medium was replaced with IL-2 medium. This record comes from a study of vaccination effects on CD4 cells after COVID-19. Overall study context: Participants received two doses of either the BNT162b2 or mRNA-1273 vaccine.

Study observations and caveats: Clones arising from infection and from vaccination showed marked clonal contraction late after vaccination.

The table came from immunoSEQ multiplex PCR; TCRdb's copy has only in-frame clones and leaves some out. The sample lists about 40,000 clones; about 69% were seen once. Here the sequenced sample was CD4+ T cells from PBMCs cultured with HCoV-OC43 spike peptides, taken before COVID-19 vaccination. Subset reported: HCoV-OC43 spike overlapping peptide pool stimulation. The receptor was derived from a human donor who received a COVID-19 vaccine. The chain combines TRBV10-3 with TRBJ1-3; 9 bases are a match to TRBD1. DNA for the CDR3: TGTGCCATCAGTGAGCTGGGGACAGGGATCTCTGGAAACACCATATATTTT. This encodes CAISELGTGISGNTIYF.